Listed below are T cell receptor beta chains from one sample, sequenced in a study. TCRdb re-derived calls from the RT-PCR reads in MiXCR, one entry per CDR3 protein. The sample carries about 680,000 distinct CDR3 sequences, over 12% recorded once. The sample comprised memory CD4+ T cells from blood. The receptors stem from a female donor in good health, serving as a healthy control. The CDR3 runs from the conserved cysteine through the conserved F or W. Each record gives: D gene, clone size, V gene, J gene, CDR3 DNA, CDR3 protein. The D gene is left open where the match is weak. Clone sizes are given selectively: once, few, many, or a class where the clone is expanded.

d_call: TRBD2; clone_size: .; v_call: TRBV5-5; j_call: TRBJ2-5; cdr3_nt: TGTGCCAGCAGCTTGTGGGAGGCCGGTGCAGCGGGGGGAGAGACCCAGTACTTC; cdr3_aa: CASSLWEAGAAGGETQYF
d_call: .; clone_size: many; v_call: TRBV10-3; j_call: TRBJ2-3; cdr3_nt: TGTGCCACGACCCAGCAGGGGCAGCCCACAGATACGCAGTATTTT; cdr3_aa: CATTQQGQPTDTQYF
d_call: .; clone_size: many; v_call: TRBV7-2; j_call: TRBJ2-5; cdr3_nt: TGTGCCAGCAGCTTAATGACATCTTCGGAGACCCAGTACTTC; cdr3_aa: CASSLMTSSETQYF
d_call: .; clone_size: .; v_call: TRBV6-1; j_call: TRBJ2-1; cdr3_nt: TGTGCCAGCAGTGATAGGGGCACCCCCTCCTACAATGAGCAGTTCTTC; cdr3_aa: CASSDRGTPSYNEQFF
d_call: TRBD2; clone_size: many; v_call: TRBV28; j_call: TRBJ2-7; cdr3_nt: TGTGCCAGCAGTCAACCGGGACTAGCGTGGGAGCAGTACTTC; cdr3_aa: CASSQPGLAWEQYF
d_call: TRBD2; clone_size: few; v_call: TRBV20-1; j_call: TRBJ2-4; cdr3_nt: TGCAGTGCTAGAGCCTTTCATGCTAGCGGAAACATTCAGTACTTC; cdr3_aa: CSARAFHASGNIQYF
d_call: .; clone_size: .; v_call: TRBV6-2/TRBV6-3; j_call: TRBJ1-1; cdr3_nt: TGTGCCAGCCTTAGGGGGGGCGGATACACTGAAGCTTTCTTT; cdr3_aa: CASLRGGGYTEAFF
d_call: .; clone_size: many; v_call: TRBV18; j_call: TRBJ2-7; cdr3_nt: TGTGCCAGCTCACCGGGTCTAGTTTCCTACGAGCAGTACTTC; cdr3_aa: CASSPGLVSYEQYF
d_call: TRBD1; clone_size: .; v_call: TRBV6-4; j_call: TRBJ1-6; cdr3_nt: TGTGCCAGCAGTAGGGACAGGGGATATAATTCACCCCTCCACTTT; cdr3_aa: CASSRDRGYNSPLHF
d_call: .; clone_size: .; v_call: TRBV4-2; j_call: TRBJ1-4; cdr3_nt: TGTGCCAGCAGCTCACAGTCTGCAACTAATGAAAAACTGTTTTTT; cdr3_aa: CASSSQSATNEKLFF
d_call: .; clone_size: few; v_call: TRBV5-1; j_call: TRBJ1-1; cdr3_nt: TGCGCCAGCAGCTTGATCGTGGGGTCGAACACTGAAGCTTTCTTT; cdr3_aa: CASSLIVGSNTEAFF
d_call: .; clone_size: many; v_call: TRBV10-3; j_call: TRBJ1-1; cdr3_nt: TGTGCCATCAGGCTCTCAAGGACCGGGAACACTGAAGCTTTCTTT; cdr3_aa: CAIRLSRTGNTEAFF
d_call: .; clone_size: few; v_call: TRBV28; j_call: TRBJ1-1; cdr3_nt: TGTGCCAGCAGTAGCCCCCGACTTGGGGCTTTCTTT; cdr3_aa: CASSSPRLGAFF
d_call: TRBD2; clone_size: few; v_call: TRBV27; j_call: TRBJ2-3; cdr3_nt: TGTGCCAGCAGTCACGGACTAGCGGGCACAGATACGCAGTATTTT; cdr3_aa: CASSHGLAGTDTQYF
d_call: .; clone_size: once; v_call: TRBV6-2/TRBV6-3; j_call: TRBJ2-1; cdr3_nt: TGTGCCAGCTCCCTTTTTAACTCCTACAATGAGCAGTTCTTC; cdr3_aa: CASSLFNSYNEQFF
d_call: .; clone_size: .; v_call: TRBV20-1; j_call: TRBJ2-1; cdr3_nt: TGCAGTGCTACACCGGGACTTCGTTTGAATACGCAGTTCTTC; cdr3_aa: CSATPGLRLNTQFF
d_call: TRBD1; clone_size: .; v_call: TRBV24-1; j_call: TRBJ2-1; cdr3_nt: TGTGCCACCAGTGACCTCGGGACAGCACCATACAATGAGCAGTTCTTC; cdr3_aa: CATSDLGTAPYNEQFF
d_call: .; clone_size: .; v_call: TRBV27; j_call: TRBJ1-2; cdr3_nt: TGTGCCAGCAGTTCAAAATCCTACAGGCCCTATGGCTACACCTTC; cdr3_aa: CASSSKSYRPYGYTF
d_call: .; clone_size: many; v_call: TRBV29-1; j_call: TRBJ2-1; cdr3_nt: TGCAGTATTGCCCCGGGACACTTAATCGACAATGAGCAGTTCTTC; cdr3_aa: CSIAPGHLIDNEQFF
d_call: .; clone_size: few; v_call: TRBV27; j_call: TRBJ2-3; cdr3_nt: TGTGCCAGCAGTTTATCGCGGGCGGCAAATAGCCCCGCTACGCAGTATTTT; cdr3_aa: CASSLSRAANSPATQYF
d_call: .; clone_size: many; v_call: TRBV20-1; j_call: TRBJ2-5; cdr3_nt: TGCAGTGCACCCGATAGGCTCACGGGGACCCAGTACTTC; cdr3_aa: CSAPDRLTGTQYF
d_call: .; clone_size: few; v_call: TRBV7-9; j_call: TRBJ1-5; cdr3_nt: TGTGCCAGCAGCTTCCGGAGCGATCAGCCCCAGCATTTT; cdr3_aa: CASSFRSDQPQHF
d_call: .; clone_size: .; v_call: TRBV20-1; j_call: TRBJ2-1; cdr3_nt: TGCAGTGCCCCGGCCCAGAGCTCCTACAATGAGCAGTTCTTC; cdr3_aa: CSAPAQSSYNEQFF
d_call: TRBD1; clone_size: .; v_call: TRBV20-1; j_call: TRBJ2-2; cdr3_nt: TGCAGTGCTAGAAAGCAGGGGGACACCGGGGAGCTGTTTTTT; cdr3_aa: CSARKQGDTGELFF
d_call: .; clone_size: many; v_call: TRBV6-6; j_call: TRBJ2-5; cdr3_nt: TGTGCCAGCAGTTACTTCTTGTTAGGGGATACGGAGACCCAGTACTTC; cdr3_aa: CASSYFLLGDTETQYF
d_call: .; clone_size: .; v_call: TRBV6-5; j_call: TRBJ1-2; cdr3_nt: TGTGCCAGCAGTCGGACCCCATATGCTACCTATGGCTACACCTTC; cdr3_aa: CASSRTPYATYGYTF
d_call: .; clone_size: many; v_call: TRBV5-6; j_call: TRBJ2-3; cdr3_nt: TGTGCCAGCAGCTTGGCCCGGAGGGCCAGGGAAGATACGCAGTATTTT; cdr3_aa: CASSLARRAREDTQYF
d_call: .; clone_size: .; v_call: TRBV7-9; j_call: TRBJ2-2; cdr3_nt: TGTGCCAGCAGCGACCGGGGCCGAGGGGGAGACACCGGGGAGCTGTTTTTT; cdr3_aa: CASSDRGRGGDTGELFF
d_call: TRBD2; clone_size: few; v_call: TRBV24-1; j_call: TRBJ2-3; cdr3_nt: TGTGCCACCAGTGCATCTAGCGGGGCGAACAGCACAGATACGCAGTATTTT; cdr3_aa: CATSASSGANSTDTQYF
d_call: TRBD1; clone_size: few; v_call: TRBV7-3; j_call: TRBJ1-2; cdr3_nt: TGTGCCAGCAGCTCCGGCAGGGGGCTGGACTATGGCTACACCTTC; cdr3_aa: CASSSGRGLDYGYTF
d_call: TRBD1; clone_size: few; v_call: TRBV6-2/TRBV6-3; j_call: TRBJ1-1; cdr3_nt: TGTGCCAGCAGTTACGTACAGGGGGCAGGAAACACTGAAGCTTTCTTT; cdr3_aa: CASSYVQGAGNTEAFF
d_call: TRBD2; clone_size: .; v_call: TRBV5-1; j_call: TRBJ2-7; cdr3_nt: TGCGCCAGCAGCTTAGGTGTGCTAGCGGAATACGAGCAGTACTTC; cdr3_aa: CASSLGVLAEYEQYF
d_call: TRBD1; clone_size: .; v_call: TRBV29-1; j_call: TRBJ1-1; cdr3_nt: TGCAGCGTTGCGGACAGGGCTGGCACTGAAGCTTTCTTT; cdr3_aa: CSVADRAGTEAFF
d_call: .; clone_size: .; v_call: TRBV7-3; j_call: TRBJ2-1; cdr3_nt: TGTGCCAGCAGCTTAAGAGGCAGGGCGAGTCTAGTCCCCCGGGAGCAGTTCTTC; cdr3_aa: CASSLRGRASLVPREQFF
d_call: TRBD1; clone_size: many; v_call: TRBV5-1; j_call: TRBJ2-1; cdr3_nt: TGCGCCAGCACCCTACAGGGGGCGGCCTACAATGAGCAGTTCTTC; cdr3_aa: CASTLQGAAYNEQFF
d_call: .; clone_size: many; v_call: TRBV27; j_call: TRBJ1-5; cdr3_nt: TGTGCCAGCAGTTGGCAGGGGCGGGATCAGCCCCAGCATTTT; cdr3_aa: CASSWQGRDQPQHF
d_call: TRBD1; clone_size: few; v_call: TRBV9; j_call: TRBJ1-2; cdr3_nt: TGTGCCAGCAGCCGGGACAGGGGGGATGGCTACACCTTC; cdr3_aa: CASSRDRGDGYTF
d_call: .; clone_size: few; v_call: TRBV6-5; j_call: TRBJ1-1; cdr3_nt: TGTGCCAGCAGTTACTGGGAAGGGTCGAACACTGAAGCTTTCTTT; cdr3_aa: CASSYWEGSNTEAFF
d_call: .; clone_size: .; v_call: TRBV12-3/TRBV12-4; j_call: TRBJ1-2; cdr3_nt: TGTGCCAGCAGTAAAACCGGGACATCTCTCGATGGCTACACCTTC; cdr3_aa: CASSKTGTSLDGYTF
d_call: TRBD1; clone_size: .; v_call: TRBV20-1; j_call: TRBJ2-1; cdr3_nt: TGCAGTGCAAACCCGACAGGGCGGTACAATGAGCAGTTCTTC; cdr3_aa: CSANPTGRYNEQFF
d_call: .; clone_size: few; v_call: TRBV7-2; j_call: TRBJ2-1; cdr3_nt: TGTGCCAGCAGCTTTACCAGGGTCTATGAGCAGTTCTTC; cdr3_aa: CASSFTRVYEQFF
d_call: TRBD1; clone_size: few; v_call: TRBV5-6; j_call: TRBJ1-1; cdr3_nt: TGTGCCAGCACCAGGACAGGAACTAACACTGAAGCTTTCTTT; cdr3_aa: CASTRTGTNTEAFF
d_call: TRBD2; clone_size: .; v_call: TRBV12-3/TRBV12-4; j_call: TRBJ2-1; cdr3_nt: TGTGCCACCGGCCGTGGTAGCGGGAAACTCCGGAGCTCCTACAATGAGCAGTTCTTC; cdr3_aa: CATGRGSGKLRSSYNEQFF
d_call: .; clone_size: .; v_call: TRBV5-1; j_call: TRBJ1-6; cdr3_nt: TGCGCCAGCAGCTCCGGTGCTGGTCGGAACAATTCACCCCTCCACTTT; cdr3_aa: CASSSGAGRNNSPLHF
d_call: TRBD1; clone_size: few; v_call: TRBV10-3; j_call: TRBJ1-1; cdr3_nt: TGTGCCATCGGTGACCTCACAGGGGGCAACACTGAAGCTTTCTTT; cdr3_aa: CAIGDLTGGNTEAFF
d_call: .; clone_size: .; v_call: TRBV2; j_call: TRBJ2-7; cdr3_nt: TGTGCCAGCAGTGAAGCACCCAGGGCGGGGCAGTACTTC; cdr3_aa: CASSEAPRAGQYF
d_call: .; clone_size: .; v_call: TRBV5-4; j_call: TRBJ2-1; cdr3_nt: TGTGCCAGCAGCTTGGCGGGACCCGGGATACACAATGAGCAGTTCTTC; cdr3_aa: CASSLAGPGIHNEQFF
d_call: .; clone_size: few; v_call: TRBV20-1; j_call: TRBJ2-3; cdr3_nt: TGCAGTGCTAGCCCAGACAGAAACACAGATACGCAGTATTTT; cdr3_aa: CSASPDRNTDTQYF
d_call: .; clone_size: .; v_call: TRBV28; j_call: TRBJ1-3; cdr3_nt: TGTGCCAGCAGCCAACAGGGCGCTGGAAACACCATATATTTT; cdr3_aa: CASSQQGAGNTIYF
d_call: .; clone_size: .; v_call: TRBV7-2; j_call: TRBJ2-7; cdr3_nt: TGTGCCAGCAGCTTCGGCGGGTCGCGTTCCAACGAGCAGTACTTC; cdr3_aa: CASSFGGSRSNEQYF
d_call: .; clone_size: .; v_call: TRBV27; j_call: TRBJ1-1; cdr3_nt: TGTGCCAGCGCCCTTTTCGGGGGGCTCACTGAAGCTTTCTTT; cdr3_aa: CASALFGGLTEAFF
d_call: TRBD1; clone_size: many; v_call: TRBV7-9; j_call: TRBJ1-5; cdr3_nt: TGTGCCAGCAACACAGGGGTGGGTCAGCCCCAGCATTTT; cdr3_aa: CASNTGVGQPQHF
d_call: .; clone_size: many; v_call: TRBV20-1; j_call: TRBJ1-1; cdr3_nt: TGCAGTGCCGATGCAAGGGGGGGGGAAGCTTTCTTT; cdr3_aa: CSADARGGEAFF
d_call: TRBD2; clone_size: .; v_call: TRBV25-1; j_call: TRBJ2-5; cdr3_nt: TGTGCCAGCAGTGAATGGTTCCTAGCGGGAGACCAAGAGACCCAGTACTTC; cdr3_aa: CASSEWFLAGDQETQYF
d_call: TRBD1; clone_size: .; v_call: TRBV20-1; j_call: TRBJ1-1; cdr3_nt: TGCAGTGCTTTGGGACAGGGGGCCGCTGAAGCTTTCTTT; cdr3_aa: CSALGQGAAEAFF